A selection of T cell receptor beta chains follows, all from one sample in a study of T cell repertoires in cytomegalovirus infection. What these receptors recognize is not known. Via MiXCR, TCRdb re-called the reads, giving one row per CDR3 protein. Here the sample spans approximately 910,000 distinct CDR3 sequences, around 29% being singletons. Specimen: cultured CD8+ T cells from PBMCs, collected from culture after CMV antigen stimulation. Source of these receptors: a human donor in good health (CMV status not recorded). Some clones in this sample may be carry-over from other donors' samples. Each CDR3 is given with its conserved first and last residue. The D gene is left open where the match is weak. Rows may omit the clone size; those that give it use once, few, many or a size class.

d_gene	v_gene	j_gene	abundance	CDR3nt	CDR3aa
TRBD2	TRBV4-1	TRBJ2-1	-	TGCGCCAGCAGCCAAGCTCCCACTAGCGGGGGTTCCTACAATGAGCAGTTCTTC	CASSQAPTSGGSYNEQFF
-	TRBV7-8	TRBJ1-4	many	TGTGCCAGCAGCTATACCTTCCCCGGGGGGCGGGTCGAAAAACTGTTTTTT	CASSYTFPGGRVEKLFF
-	TRBV7-8	TRBJ2-4	many	TGTGCCAGCAGCTTAGTTACAGATGGGGGACAAAACATTCAGTACTTC	CASSLVTDGGQNIQYF
-	TRBV7-9	TRBJ2-3	-	TGTGCCAGCAGCTTAGCGCACGACTACCCCACAGATACGCAGTATTTT	CASSLAHDYPTDTQYF
-	TRBV7-6	TRBJ2-7	-	TGTGCCAGCAAGATGGCGGGACACCTCTACGAGCAGTACTTC	CASKMAGHLYEQYF
-	TRBV7-8	TRBJ2-5	many	TGTGCCAGCAGGCAAACAGGCAAGACCCAAGAGACCCAGTACTTC	CASRQTGKTQETQYF
TRBD1	TRBV10-1	TRBJ1-1	once	TGCGCCAGCAGTGGCCCCGGACAGGGGAGCACTGAAGCTTTCTTT	CASSGPGQGSTEAFF
TRBD1	TRBV6-8	TRBJ2-7	-	TGTGCCACGGGACAGCTATACGAGCAGTACTTC	CATGQLYEQYF
-	TRBV27	TRBJ1-1	few	TGTGCCAGCAGTTTTGGGCTTGGGACCACTGAAGCTTTCTTT	CASSFGLGTTEAFF
-	TRBV25-1	TRBJ1-1	-	TGTGCCAGCAGTGAATATCGGGTAGGCACTGAAGCTTTCTTT	CASSEYRVGTEAFF
TRBD1	TRBV7-6	TRBJ2-3	many	TGTGCCAGCAGCTTAGCCGACAGGGCGCAGTATTTT	CASSLADRAQYF
-	TRBV7-9	TRBJ1-1	few	TGTGCCAGCAGCTTAGAGGCACAGGGTAATAGGGCAGCTTTCTTT	CASSLEAQGNRAAFF
TRBD1	TRBV4-1	TRBJ2-1	few	TGCGCCAGCAGCCACCTACAGGGGATGGGCAATGAGCAGTTCTTC	CASSHLQGMGNEQFF
-	TRBV9	TRBJ1-1	few	TGTGCCAGCAGCGTATCCCAAAGGGACACTGAAGCTTTCTTT	CASSVSQRDTEAFF
-	TRBV5-4	TRBJ2-2	-	TGTGCCAGCAGTGGGGCACCGCGGGAGCTGTTTTTT	CASSGAPRELFF
-	TRBV14	TRBJ2-2	-	TGTGCCAGCAGCCCCCCAAGAAGGGGAAACACCGGGGAGCTGTTTTTT	CASSPPRRGNTGELFF
-	TRBV27	TRBJ1-6	-	TGTGCCAGCTTAGGGGGGTCGCGGAATTCACCCCTCCACTTT	CASLGGSRNSPLHF
TRBD2	TRBV7-6	TRBJ2-5	-	TGTGCCAGCAGCTTGAGTCTAGCGGGGGAGTACCAAGAGACCCAGTACTTC	CASSLSLAGEYQETQYF